The 17 T cell receptor beta chains listed next were all sequenced from one sample in a study of radiation and T cells in renal cell carcinoma. Documented time point: blood 2 weeks post-SBRT. The treatment: 15 Gy SBRT to primary tumor, nephrectomy 4 weeks later. Sequencing was performed with immunoSEQ multiplex PCR; in TCRdb, only in-frame clones are kept and a portion is missing. The table lists 45,000 to 55,000 clones, 75% to 85% of them singletons. The sample consisted of blood, taken from a patient whose treatment included radiotherapy and nephrectomy. These receptors were taken from a woman between 65 and 79 years old with renal cell carcinoma.

This chain uses TRBV2 with TRBJ1-2; maybe TRBD1 (5 bases). Germline values: CDR1 SNHLY, CDR2 FYNNEI. Trimming pared 10 bases from V and 8 bases from J, leaving 17 bases between. The CDR3 covers 12 residues. Written as DNA, the CDR3 is TGTGCCACCACCGGGACGGGGGGAGGCTACACCTTC. This sequence encodes CATTGTGGGYTF.

This rearrangement joins TRBV9 to TRBJ1-3; D possibly corresponds to TRBD1 (6 bases). The CDR3 has 17 residues. CDR1 is SGDLS, CDR2 YYNGEE, per germline. Trimming took 0 bases from V and 0 from J, leaving 13 bases between them. In DNA form, the CDR3 reads TGTGCCAGCAGCGTAGCAACAGGGCTTTACTCTGGAAACACCATATATTTT. As protein: CASSVATGLYSGNTIYF.

To note about this clone: At one end the junction does not follow the germline gene, possibly because of a read error. V gene TRBV9 combines with J gene TRBJ1-3; 9 nucleotides align to TRBD1. This CDR3 has 14 amino acids. CDR1 and CDR2 from the germline V gene are SGDLS and YYNGEE. The CDR3 sequence: CASSKQGAGNTIYF. The CDR3, as DNA: TGTGCCAGCAGCAAACAGGGGGCTGGCAACACCATATATTTT.

J is TRBJ2-7 and V is TRBV18; TRBD1 or TRBD2 may be the D gene (5 bases each). The CDR3 extends over 15 amino acids. Looked up from germline, CDR1 is KGHSH and CDR2 is LQKENI. Trimming removed 2 bases at V and 0 bases at J, with 11 bases between. The CDR3 reads CASSPGTVGSYEQYF. CDR3 coding DNA: TGTGCCAGCTCACCAGGGACGGTGGGCTCCTACGAGCAGTACTTC.

The chain joins TRBV5-1 to TRBJ2-5, with D tentatively TRBD1 (5 bases). V lost 1 base to trimming and J lost 5 bases, with 15 bases between them. The CDR3 is made up of 15 amino acids. Germline CDR1 reads SGHRS; CDR2 reads YFSETQ. DNA of the CDR3: TGCGCCAGCAGCTTGAGGGGCCAGGCGAAGGAGACCCAGTACTTC. Its protein is CASSLRGQAKETQYF.

This clone was observed a few times. The genes are TRBV14 and TRBJ2-5; tentative D call: TRBD2 (6 bases). The V end lost 4 bases, the J end lost 6 bases, and 12 bases lay between the germline ends. The germline CDR1 and CDR2 sequences are SGHDN and FVKESK. There are 13 residues in the CDR3. The CDR3 region has the DNA TGTGCCAGCAGCCGCTTGACTAGTCAGACCCAGTACTTC. Amino acid sequence: CASSRLTSQTQYF.

The chain carries TRBV10-3 and TRBJ2-3; 7 bases line up with TRBD1. The V gene's germline CDR1 is ENHRY and CDR2 SYGVKD. The CDR3 is made up of 15 amino acids. Germline trimming cut 3 bases from V and 3 bases from J; bases unmatched to any gene: 6. The CDR3 loop is CAISDGQGETDTQYF. The DNA of the CDR3 is TGTGCCATCAGTGACGGGCAGGGGGAAACAGATACGCAGTATTTT.

The chain links TRBV5-4 to TRBJ1-2; 9 bases agree with TRBD1. The CDR3 consists of 16 residues. Germline V gene lookup returns CDR1 SGHNT and CDR2 YYREEE (reference sequence). With V trimmed by 3 bases and J by 9 bases, 15 bases remained unmatched. DNA of the CDR3: TGTGCCAGCAGCTCGGCCTCGACCGGGACAGGGAGAAGCTACACCTTC. Its translation: CASSSASTGTGRSYTF. Together with reference TRBV5-4 and TRBJ1-2, the CDR3 gives the full variable domain: ETGVTQSPTHLIKTRGQQVTLRCSSQSGHNTVSWYQQALGQGPQFIFQYYREEENGRGNFPPRFSGLQFPNYSSELNVNALELDDSALYLCASSSASTGTGRSYTFGSGTRLTVV.

The chain is built from TRBV6-5 and TRBJ2-2, with D maybe TRBD1 (5 bases). CDR1 is MNHEY and CDR2 is SVGAGI in the germline V gene. This CDR3 has 12 amino acids. Trimming removed 8 bases at V and 6 bases at J, with 10 bases between. This CDR3 reads CASRVGPGELFF. DNA of the CDR3: TGTGCCAGCCGCGTGGGGCCCGGGGAGCTGTTTTTT.

A single count supports this clone. The rearrangement links TRBV5-6 to TRBJ2-5, with TRBD1 as a possible D gene (5 bases). The CDR3 totals 14 residues. The germline V gene encodes CDR1 SGHDT and CDR2 YYEEEE. Between the trimmed V and J ends, which lost 5 bases and 3 bases, there was a span of 14 bases. CDR3 loop: CASRGQGREETQYF. The CDR3 DNA reads as TGTGCCAGCAGAGGGCAGGGCCGGGAAGAGACCCAGTACTTC.

V usage is TRBV2 and J usage is TRBJ2-7, with D maybe TRBD1 (5 bases). Per the germline V gene, CDR1 is SNHLY and CDR2 is FYNNEI. The V and J ends lost 6 bases and 6 bases respectively, with 18 bases between them. The CDR3 sequence is 14 residues long. The CDR3 sequence: CASRNTGPLGEQYF. The CDR3 nucleotides are TGTGCCAGCAGGAATACAGGCCCCCTTGGCGAGCAGTACTTC.

The rearrangement uses TRBV5-1 and TRBJ2-3; the match to TRBD2 covers 10 bases. Germline loops: CDR1 SGHRS, CDR2 YFSETQ. V gave up 0 bases and J gave up 4 bases; unmatched junction bases: 8. The CDR3 is 17 amino acids. The CDR3 DNA sequence: TGCGCCAGCAGCTTGGGGTCCCTAGCGGGGGTCTCAGATACGCAGTATTTT. Residues: CASSLGSLAGVSDTQYF.

This chain links TRBV9 with TRBJ2-7; D ambiguous. The CDR3 spans 15 residues. Per germline, CDR1 SGDLS and CDR2 YYNGEE. The V end lost 0 bases, the J end lost 2 bases, and 12 bases lay between the germline ends. CDR3 residues: CASSVATGFAYEQYF. As DNA, the CDR3 is TGTGCCAGCAGCGTAGCTACCGGCTTTGCCTACGAGCAGTACTTC. The full variable domain, its missing parts supplied by reference TRBV9 and TRBJ2-7, is DSGVTQTPKHLITATGQRVTLRCSPRSGDLSVYWYQQSLDQGLQFLIQYYNGEERAKGNILERFSAQQFPDLHSELNLSSLELGDSALYFCASSVATGFAYEQYFGPGTRLTVT.

V and J are TRBV25-1 and TRBJ2-2, with D perhaps given as TRBD1 or TRBD2 (5 bases each). V was trimmed by 6 bases and J by 3 bases, leaving 11 bases between them. From germline, CDR1 is MGHDK and CDR2 SYGVNS. This CDR3 has 14 residues. The DNA for the CDR3 is TGTGCCAGCAGGGTACAGGAGGACACCGGGGAGCTGTTTTTT. It specifies CASRVQEDTGELFF.

The chain recombines TRBV2 with TRBJ2-7; 8 bases match TRBD1. V trimming: 4 bases; J trimming: 5 bases; junction bases outside the gene matches: 7. This CDR3 is built from 14 residues. CDR1 and CDR2 (germline): SNHLY, FYNNEI. In DNA, the CDR3 is TGTGCCAGCAGTGGGGACAGGAGTGACGACGAGCAGTACTTC. This translates into CASSGDRSDDEQYF.

V is TRBV29-1 and J is TRBJ2-5; 8 positions match TRBD1. The J segment lost 4 bases and the V segment lost 2 bases, leaving 3 bases of the junction unmatched. The germline CDR1 and CDR2 sequences are SQVTM and ANQGSEA. This CDR3 region has 13 residues. CDR3 coding DNA: TGCAGCGTTGAACAGGGGGCTTTAGAGACCCAGTACTTC. This translates into CSVEQGALETQYF.

This chain joins TRBV7-9 and TRBJ2-1; D possibly corresponds to TRBD2 (6 bases). CDR1 SEHNR and CDR2 FQNEAQ come from the germline V gene (reference sequence). The CDR3 runs 13 residues. The V gene lost 9 bases and the J gene lost 5 bases, with 14 bases spanning the gap. CDR3 bases: TGTGCCAGTAAAATAGCGGCGAACAATGAGCAGTTCTTC. Its translation is CASKIAANNEQFF.